The sequence of this T cell receptor (beta chain) was determined in a study of monozygotic twins with inflammatory bowel disease. Whole-study findings and limits: What may have added variability to patient repertoires is that immunosuppressive treatments differed. Especially with disease activity, IBD patients shared fewer clonotypes with others than healthy twins did.

CDR3 length: 19 residues. CDR1 is LGHNT, CDR2 FRNRAP, per germline. Generation of cDNA took place in eight separate reactions per sample. Reanalyzing the 5' RACE reads, TCRdb keeps one entry per CDR3 protein, without DNA. This repertoire includes fewer than 450,000 distinct CDR3 sequences. With respect to this clonotype: What it binds is unknown.

The rearrangement uses TRBV12-5 and TRBJ1-5; TCRdb lists TRBD1, though no DNA is available to test this call. The sequencing sample was made of blood. This TCR was sampled from a human donor with ulcerative colitis or Crohn's disease, or a healthy co-twin of an affected twin (not recorded which). The CDR3 reads CASGLGTGGAITGNQPQHF.